This passage covers 12 T cell receptor beta chains from one sample sequenced in a study of breast tumors, draining lymph nodes, adjacent tissues. The lymph nodes were axillary draining lymph nodes from breast cancer patients. From the multiplex PCR reads, TCRdb called clonotypes with MiXCR, one entry per CDR3 protein. The table records about 230,000 distinct CDR3 sequences, less than 40% of them present only once. The sequenced material came from axillary lymph node tissue. The receptor source for this set is a female donor with breast cancer. Some clones in this sample may be carry-over from other donors' samples.

A word on this clonotype: This sequence may be a read error, since a much larger clone differs from it by one base. It is likely a read error, because the conserved phenylalanine at the end of the CDR3 is missing. The chain couples TRBV5-1 to TRBJ2-1, with a tentative D call TRBD2 (7 bases). This CDR3 is built from 16 residues. CDR1 and CDR2 from the germline V gene are SGHRS and YFSETQ. Trimming shortened V by 1 base and J by 0 bases, and 11 bases separated the two germline ends. The CDR3 sequence: CASSLRGRDSYNEQFC. Written as DNA, the CDR3 is TGCGCCAGCAGCTTGAGGGGGAGGGACTCCTACAATGAGCAGTTCTGC.

In this sample, this clonotype turned up many times. J is TRBJ2-7 and V is TRBV6-2 or TRBV6-3; a weak D match, TRBD2 (6 bases). There are 15 residues in the CDR3. V was clipped by 5 bases and J by 4 bases, with 18 bases between them. CDR1 MNHEY and CDR2 SVGEGT come from the germline V gene. In DNA form, the CDR3 reads TGTGCCAGCAGTACACGACGGGGGAGTGGATACGAGCAGTACTTC. As protein: CASSTRRGSGYEQYF.

V gene TRBV5-1 combines with J gene TRBJ2-2; no clear D gene. V lost 0 bases and J 13 bases, leaving 1 base between the germline ends. Germline CDR1 reads SGHRS; CDR2 reads YFSETQ. The CDR3 covers 9 residues. The CDR3 DNA is TGCGCCAGCAGCTTGGCGCTGTTTTTT. Its translation is CASSLALFF.

In the case of this clonotype: A junction end diverges from the germline sequence, so it may reflect a read error. V gene TRBV2 combines with J gene TRBJ1-5, with 9 positions matching TRBD1. Germline CDR1 reads SNHLY; CDR2 reads FYNNEI. The CDR3 contains 16 residues. The CDR3 coding sequence is TGTGCCAGTAACAGGGTGGACAGGGGTCAGGGTCAGCCCCAGCATTTC. The encoded protein is CASNRVDRGQGQPQHF.

Ten or more counts support this clonotype. With a much larger clone just one base away, this may be a read error. The CDR3 loop reads CASSVGRLAGGDPETQYF. In DNA form, the CDR3 reads TGTGCCAGCAGCGTAGGGCGACTAGCGGGAGGGGATCCAGAGACCCAGTACTTC. The chain links TRBV9 to TRBJ2-5; 14 bases are shared with TRBD2. With V trimmed by 0 bases and J by 4 bases, 8 bases remained unmatched. CDR1 SGDLS and CDR2 YYNGEE come from the germline V gene. This CDR3 contains 18 residues.

This clonotype was found many times. The chain couples TRBV18 to TRBJ2-7; D gene unclear. Germline-derived CDR1 and CDR2 are KGHSH and LQKENI. With 2 bases removed from V and 5 bases from J, the gap between germline ends came to 10 bases. This CDR3 has 13 residues. The CDR3 coding sequence is TGTGCCAGCTCACCAGCAGAAAGGGACGAGCAGTACTTC. This translates into CASSPAERDEQYF.

This clonotype was recorded at least ten times. This chain joins TRBV7-9 and TRBJ2-5; tentatively, D is TRBD2 (6 bases). CDR3 length: 12 amino acids. Germline lookup yields CDR1 SEHNR and CDR2 FQNEAQ (reference sequence). V was trimmed by 5 bases and J by 2 bases, leaving 6 bases between them. The CDR3 reads CASSAGQETQYF. DNA for the CDR3: TGTGCCAGCAGCGCGGGGCAAGAGACCCAGTACTTC.

The chain couples TRBV19 to TRBJ1-4; D perhaps matches TRBD1 (5 bases). From germline, CDR1 is LNHDA and CDR2 SQIVND (reference sequence). The length of the CDR3 is 16 residues. V gave up 1 base and J gave up 5 bases, with 14 bases separating them. The CDR3 reads CASSIAAGTSNEKLFF. The CDR3 DNA reads as TGTGCCAGTAGTATAGCCGCAGGGACTAGCAATGAAAAACTGTTTTTT.

This clonotype was detected only a few times. Given a much more abundant clone one base away, this may be a read error. This rearrangement joins TRBV9 to TRBJ2-5, with D maybe TRBD2 (5 bases). This CDR3 is 15 amino acids long. Germline values: CDR1 SGDLS, CDR2 YYNGEE. As DNA, the CDR3 is TGTGCCAGCAGCGTTTTTGGGGTGGAGGAAGAGACCCCGTACTTC. Translation gives CASSVFGVEEETPYF. Full variable domain (outside the CDR3, taken from reference TRBV9 and TRBJ2-5): DSGVTQTPKHLITATGQRVTLRCSPRSGDLSVYWYQQSLDQGLQFLIQYYNGEERAKGNILERFSAQQFPDLHSELNLSSLELGDSALYFCASSVFGVEEETPYFGPGTRLLVL.

This clonotype has more than one count but fewer than ten. This sequence may be a read error, since a much larger clone differs from it by one base. This chain links TRBV6-5 with TRBJ2-7; a possible D gene is TRBD2 (5 bases). The CDR3 is 12 amino acids. Germline loops: CDR1 MNHEY, CDR2 SVGAGI. V was shortened by 5 bases and J by 3 bases, with 8 bases between the two germline ends. CDR3: CASSGRGYEQYF. The CDR3 DNA reads as TGTGCCAGCAGTGGACGGGGCTACGAGCAGTACTTC.

This clonotype was seen more than once but under ten times. V gene TRBV6-5 combines with J gene TRBJ2-1; TRBD2 agrees at 8 bases. Germline V lookup: CDR1 MNHEY, CDR2 SVGAGI. This CDR3 is built from 16 residues. Unmatched junction bases numbered 10, after V lost 6 bases and J lost 3 bases. This CDR3 is CASRLAGPRGYNEQFF. CDR3 nucleotide sequence: TGTGCCAGCAGGCTAGCGGGCCCTAGGGGCTACAATGAGCAGTTCTTC.

Worth noting for this clonotype: A read error is the likely source, as a far larger clone sits one nucleotide away. The rearrangement joins TRBV5-6 to TRBJ2-1; D ambiguous. This CDR3 region has 11 residues. Germline CDR1 is SGHDT and CDR2 is YYEEEE. The CDR3 is CASSRNNAQFF. Here the CDR3 DNA reads TGTGCCAGCAGCCGAAACAATGCGCAGTTCTTC.